Given below is one T cell receptor beta chain in context. This entry is derived from a study of blood T cell repertoires in COVID-19. Study-wide context: Spain, Italy and the United States supplied samples that represented acute and convalescent COVID-19. PBMCs, B-cell-depleted T cells, or T cells were the source of the cDNA or gDNA that made up the material.

Clones were sequenced by immunoSEQ multiplex PCR, and TCRdb holds only the in-frame ones, with some missing. The sample includes fewer than 250,000 clones, approximately 83% of them seen just once. Looked up from germline, CDR1 is MNHEY and CDR2 is SVGAGI. CDR3 length equals 14 residues. V trimming: 10 bases; J trimming: 4 bases; junction bases outside the gene matches: 12. The source of this sequence is a human donor in a cohort sampled during active COVID-19. The chain employs TRBV6-5 and TRBJ1-2, with 7 bases lining up with TRBD1. Sequenced sample: peripheral blood. The CDR3 region is CATSPGQTFYGYTF. The CDR3 DNA follows: TGTGCCACGAGTCCGGGACAGACCTTCTATGGCTACACCTTC.